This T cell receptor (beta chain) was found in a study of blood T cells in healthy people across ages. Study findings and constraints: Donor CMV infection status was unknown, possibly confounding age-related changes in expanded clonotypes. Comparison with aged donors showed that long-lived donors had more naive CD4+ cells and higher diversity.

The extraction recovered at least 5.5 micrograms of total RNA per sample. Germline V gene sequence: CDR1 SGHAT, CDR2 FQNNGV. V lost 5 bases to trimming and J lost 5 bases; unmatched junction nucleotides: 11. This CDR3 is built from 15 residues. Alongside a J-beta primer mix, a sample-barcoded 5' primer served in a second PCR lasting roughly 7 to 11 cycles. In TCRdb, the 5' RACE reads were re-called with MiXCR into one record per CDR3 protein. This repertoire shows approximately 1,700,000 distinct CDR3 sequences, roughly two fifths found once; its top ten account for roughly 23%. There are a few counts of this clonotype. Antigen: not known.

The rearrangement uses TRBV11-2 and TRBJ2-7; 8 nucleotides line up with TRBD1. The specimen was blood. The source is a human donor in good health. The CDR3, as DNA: TGTGCCAGCAGCAGCGACAGGGGAGTTCACAACGAGCAGTACTTC. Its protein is CASSSDRGVHNEQYF.